The source of this T cell receptor beta chain is a study of neurological immune-mediated disorders. Study-level points and caveats: Patients with HTLV-1-associated myelopathy had the highest level of TCR clonal expansion, whereas patients with multiple sclerosis had the lowest level, falling beneath the level found in healthy controls.

Comments on this clonotype: What it binds is not known. A junction end diverges from the germline sequence, so it may reflect a read error.

Healthy controls consisted of blood bank volunteers in Maryland, USA. The CDR3 runs 13 residues. Germline V lookup: CDR1 DFQATT, CDR2 SNEGSKA (reference sequence). By 5'RACE with 10-nucleotide random UMIs, the cDNA was made. Every sequencing run returned over 170 million TCR-beta sequences, which were derived from 15-18 subjects. In TCRdb, the 5' RACE reads were re-called with MiXCR into one record per CDR3 protein. The repertoire holds approximately 40,000 distinct CDR3 sequences, with over 9.5% as singletons. This sequence joins TRBV20-1 and TRBJ2-7, with 8 bases that match TRBD2. The receptor was derived from a female donor in good health. Sequencing was carried out using PBMCs. The CDR3 reads CSARGGGDYEQHF. DNA of the CDR3: TGCAGTGCCCGGGGGGGGGGGGACTACGAGCAGCACTTC.